This TCR beta chain was identified in a study of OX40 agonist ivuxolimab in advanced cancers. About the study: All patients had ivuxolimab intravenously every 2 weeks at 0.01 to 10 mg/kg.

J was trimmed by 2 bases and V by 3 bases; bases with no gene match: 12. Germline V gives CDR1 SEHNR, CDR2 FQNEAQ (reference sequence). This CDR3 contains 17 residues. Profiling relied on immunoSEQ multiplex PCR, and the TCRdb table lists in-frame clones only, not all of them. The table lists 94,000 or so clones, 84% of them singletons. This sequence originates from an adult with an advanced solid tumor such as melanoma, head and neck, liver or kidney cancer. This rearrangement joins TRBV7-9 to TRBJ1-1; 7 positions match TRBD1. The sample here was CD4+ or CD8+ T cells sorted from blood, taken in a trial of the OX40 agonist ivuxolimab. The CDR3 DNA reads TGTGCCAGCAGCTTTGCTGCGAGCGCAGGGGGAAACACTGAAGCTTTCTTT. Encoded protein: CASSFAASAGGNTEAFF.